This TCR beta chain was documented in a study of shared clonotypes between healthy human individuals. The ends were cut back, 1 base at V and 2 bases at J, with 9 bases in the middle. CDR3 length equals 14 residues. Germline V gene data show CDR1 as SGHAT and CDR2 as FQNNGV. Clones were read by immunoSEQ multiplex PCR, and TCRdb kept only the in-frame ones, dropping some. Of some 200,000 clones listed, 50% to 80% are singletons. Only Caucasian adults living in Nashville, Tennessee served as donors. The rearrangement links TRBV11-2 to TRBJ2-7; no clear D. The sequenced sample consisted of memory CD4+ T cells sorted from blood. Subset indicated: CD45RA-negative fraction. The sequence derives from a man aged 25-45 years in good health. The chain's CDR3 is CASSLVTLTYEQYF. DNA of the CDR3: TGTGCCAGCAGCTTAGTTACCCTTACCTACGAGCAGTACTTC.